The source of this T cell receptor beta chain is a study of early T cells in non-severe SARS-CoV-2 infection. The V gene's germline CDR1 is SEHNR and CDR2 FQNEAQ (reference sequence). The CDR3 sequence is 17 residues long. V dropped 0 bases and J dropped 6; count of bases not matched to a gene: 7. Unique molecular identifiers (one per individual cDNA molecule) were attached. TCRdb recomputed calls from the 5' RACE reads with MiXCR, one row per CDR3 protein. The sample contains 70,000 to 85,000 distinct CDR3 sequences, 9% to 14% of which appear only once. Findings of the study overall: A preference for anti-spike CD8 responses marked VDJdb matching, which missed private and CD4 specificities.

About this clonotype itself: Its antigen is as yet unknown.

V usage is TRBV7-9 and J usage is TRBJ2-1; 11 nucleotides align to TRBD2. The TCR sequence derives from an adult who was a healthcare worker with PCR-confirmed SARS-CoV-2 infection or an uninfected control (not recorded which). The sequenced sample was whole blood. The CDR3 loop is CASSLALTSGTGNEQFF. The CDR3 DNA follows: TGTGCCAGCAGCTTAGCCTTGACTAGCGGGACAGGCAATGAGCAGTTCTTC.